This TCR beta chain was found in a study of neurological immune-mediated disorders. At least ten counts were recorded for this clonotype. Germline V gene data show CDR1 as SGHDT and CDR2 as YYEEEE. With 5 bases removed from V and 6 bases from J, the gap between germline ends came to 15 bases. The CDR3 runs 13 residues. MiXCR, applied by TCRdb to the 5' RACE reads, yields one record per CDR3 protein. The table has about 50,000 distinct CDR3 sequences, 10% seen once. Sequencing was carried out using PBMCs. This clonotype was obtained from a man aged 65-85 years with HTLV-1-associated myelopathy (HAM/TSP). J is TRBJ2-7 and V is TRBV5-6, with D perhaps matching TRBD2 (6 bases). CDR3 loop: CASRWDFVGEQYF. The CDR3, as DNA: TGTGCCAGCAGATGGGACTTCGTGGGCGAGCAGTACTTC.